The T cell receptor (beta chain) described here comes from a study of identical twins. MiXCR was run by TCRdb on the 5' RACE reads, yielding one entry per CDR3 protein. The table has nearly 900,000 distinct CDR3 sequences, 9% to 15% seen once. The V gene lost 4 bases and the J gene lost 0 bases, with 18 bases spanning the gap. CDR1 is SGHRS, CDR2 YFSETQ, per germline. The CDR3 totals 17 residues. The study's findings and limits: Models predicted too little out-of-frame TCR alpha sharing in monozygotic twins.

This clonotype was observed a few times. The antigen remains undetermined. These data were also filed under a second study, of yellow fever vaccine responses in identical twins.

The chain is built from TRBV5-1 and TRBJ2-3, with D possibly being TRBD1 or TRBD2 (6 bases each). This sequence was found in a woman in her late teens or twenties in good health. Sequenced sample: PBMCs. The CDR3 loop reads CASSLGGSVPSTDTQYF. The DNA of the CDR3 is TGCGCCAGCAGCCTCGGGGGCTCGGTTCCCAGCACAGATACGCAGTATTTT.